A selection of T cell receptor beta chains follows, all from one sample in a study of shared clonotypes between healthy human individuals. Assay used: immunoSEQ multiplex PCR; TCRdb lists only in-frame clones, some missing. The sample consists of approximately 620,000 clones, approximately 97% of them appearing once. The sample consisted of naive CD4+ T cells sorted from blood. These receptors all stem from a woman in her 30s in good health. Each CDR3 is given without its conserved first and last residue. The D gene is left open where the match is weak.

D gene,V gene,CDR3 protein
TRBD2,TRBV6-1,ASSVSPGLAGGETQY
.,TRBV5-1,ASSFRESGANVLT
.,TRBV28,ASSLSGSIYEQY
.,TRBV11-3,ASSPKGQSASTGELF
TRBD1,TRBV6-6,ASKRRDSNTEAF
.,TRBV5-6,ASSLSTEAF
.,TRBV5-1,ASSFGQGEGYT
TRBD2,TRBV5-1,ASSLARTSGRDYEQY
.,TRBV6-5,ASSRDNYGYT
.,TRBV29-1,SVEDPLGIAKNIQY
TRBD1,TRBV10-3,AISEGGTGAEQY
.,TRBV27,ASSLTWRAGELF
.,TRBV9,ASSVAGGRMDEQY
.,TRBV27,ASGNLAGYYEQY
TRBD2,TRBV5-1,ASSWLAGASTDTQY
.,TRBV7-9,ASSLGTAPNEKLF
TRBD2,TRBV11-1,ASSSPRLAGGSSGELF
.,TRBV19,ASREHTPNYGYT
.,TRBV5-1,ASSLTGADQPQH
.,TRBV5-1,ASSLRREVRSYEQY
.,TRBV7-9,ASSFNGNEKLF
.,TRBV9,ASSQIQGTNEKLF
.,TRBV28,ASSPRGTSNYGYT
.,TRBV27,ASSPIRGPYQPQH
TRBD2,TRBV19,ASSEASGSPDTQY
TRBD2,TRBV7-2,ASRPLAGGPEQF
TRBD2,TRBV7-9,ASKRTSGTYEQY
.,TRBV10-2,ASSPSAYSNQPQH
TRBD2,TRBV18,ASSPRLAGGGTDTQY
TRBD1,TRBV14,ASSQDKGQGHYWVAF
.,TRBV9,ASSVATDLRGELF
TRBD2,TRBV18,ASPPTGGVADTQY
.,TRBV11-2,ASSLSSGKLF
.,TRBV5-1,ASSLDSYSYNEQF
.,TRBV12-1,ASSDTHGGETQY
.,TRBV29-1,SVEQRLAKNIQY
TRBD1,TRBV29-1,SVIRDRGREQY
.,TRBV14,ASSQDVFGETQY
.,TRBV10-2,ASSGYTGELF
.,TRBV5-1,ASSGILKWDTEAF
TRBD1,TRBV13,ASSQDRGRTDTQY
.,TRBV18,ASSRTIQETQY
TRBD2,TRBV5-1,ASSLDWGLAGGGPYEQY
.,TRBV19,ASSPAFYGEKLF
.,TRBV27,ASTQWGSNQPQH
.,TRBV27,ASSLLGLSGAQY
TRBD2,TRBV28,ASKAGVSVYEQF
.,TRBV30,AWSNSDRPNQPQH
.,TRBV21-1,ASSRGDRGARYTEAF
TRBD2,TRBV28,ASSLGTSDYEQY
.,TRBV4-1,ASSQTVVDTQY
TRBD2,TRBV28,ASPPQGDSGSNEQY